This TCR beta chain appears in the sequencing data of a study of T-cell memory formation after mild COVID-19. Whole-study results and caveats: Researchers report contracting CD4+ clones mostly in CM and EM, with CD8+ clones in EMRA.

Remarks on this clonotype: Its antigen is currently unknown.

The ends were cut back, 5 bases at V and 6 bases at J, with 30 bases in the middle. The CDR3 contains 19 residues. Germline assignment: CDR1 SEHNR and CDR2 FQNEAQ (reference sequence). One entry per CDR3 protein results from TCRdb running MiXCR on the 5' RACE reads. The sample consists of hundreds of thousands of distinct CDR3 sequences, roughly 14% of them appearing once. What was sequenced was PBMCs or a T cell subset sorted from them (not recorded which). This TCR came from a man younger than 35 who had mild COVID-19 (a few samples of this study predate the infection). Cell type and time point are not known. The chain is built from TRBV7-9 and TRBJ2-3, with D possibly TRBD2 on 6 matching bases. CDR3 DNA sequence: TGTGCCAGCAGCCGAGGTCGTACACAGATAATGTTACGGGGGGATACGCAGTATTTT. Translated: CASSRGRTQIMLRGDTQYF.